A selection of T cell receptor beta chains follows, all from one sample in a study of T cell responses to AZD1222 COVID-19 vaccine. Data came from immunoSEQ multiplex PCR; TCRdb stores just in-frame clones and leaves some out. The sample shows 150,000 to 200,000 clones, roughly nine tenths of them seen only once. The sequenced sample was peripheral blood, obtained on day 0 of AZD1222 vaccination. These receptors were obtained from an adult in good health. CDR3s include the opening cysteine and the closing phenylalanine or tryptophan. D genes are given only for firm matches. Clone size is stated in some rows and not others, as once, few, many or a class when expanded.

d_gene: .; abundance: .; j_gene: TRBJ2-1; v_gene: TRBV5-4; CDR3aa: CASSLGSNAEQFF; CDR3nt: TGTGCCAGCAGCTTAGGGAGCAACGCAGAGCAGTTCTTC
d_gene: TRBD1; abundance: .; j_gene: TRBJ1-2; v_gene: TRBV28; CDR3aa: CASRVRDRDRVDGYTF; CDR3nt: TGTGCCAGCAGGGTCCGGGACAGGGACAGGGTAGATGGCTACACCTTC
d_gene: .; abundance: .; j_gene: TRBJ1-1; v_gene: TRBV4-1; CDR3aa: CAEVWPFNTEAFF; CDR3nt: TGCGCCGAAGTATGGCCGTTTAACACTGAAGCTTTCTTT
d_gene: .; abundance: .; j_gene: TRBJ1-3; v_gene: TRBV2; CDR3aa: CASSERPDGAIYF; CDR3nt: TGTGCCAGCAGTGAACGACCCGATGGGGCCATATATTTT
d_gene: TRBD2; abundance: .; j_gene: TRBJ2-1; v_gene: TRBV29-1; CDR3aa: CSVGTSGSFFFF; CDR3nt: TGCAGCGTGGGGACTAGCGGGAGCTTCTTCTTCTTC
d_gene: TRBD1; abundance: once; j_gene: TRBJ2-5; v_gene: TRBV13; CDR3aa: CASSLFVGTEETQYF; CDR3nt: TGTGCCAGCAGCTTATTTGTCGGGACAGAAGAGACCCAGTACTTC
d_gene: .; abundance: few; j_gene: TRBJ2-5; v_gene: TRBV15; CDR3aa: CATSRRSGREETQYF; CDR3nt: TGTGCCACCAGCAGGAGATCGGGCAGGGAAGAGACCCAGTACTTC
d_gene: TRBD1; abundance: .; j_gene: TRBJ2-3; v_gene: TRBV30; CDR3aa: CASARDRPNGRDTQYF; CDR3nt: TGTGCCTCCGCCCGGGACAGGCCCAATGGGCGAGATACGCAGTATTTT
d_gene: .; abundance: .; j_gene: TRBJ1-1; v_gene: TRBV5-1; CDR3aa: CASSPREGVGTEAFF; CDR3nt: TGCGCCAGCAGCCCTCGGGAGGGGGTGGGCACTGAAGCTTTCTTT
d_gene: TRBD1; abundance: .; j_gene: TRBJ1-2; v_gene: TRBV5-4; CDR3aa: CASSPWTGAYGYTF; CDR3nt: TGTGCCAGCAGCCCGTGGACAGGGGCCTATGGCTACACCTTC
d_gene: TRBD1; abundance: .; j_gene: TRBJ1-1; v_gene: TRBV4-1; CDR3aa: CASSHRDRGDTEAFF; CDR3nt: TGCGCCAGCAGCCACCGGGACAGGGGGGACACTGAAGCTTTCTTT
d_gene: .; abundance: once; j_gene: TRBJ1-1; v_gene: TRBV19; CDR3aa: CASSTRQAGRTEAFF; CDR3nt: TGTGCCAGTAGTACGCGACAGGCGGGAAGAACTGAAGCTTTCTTT
d_gene: .; abundance: .; j_gene: TRBJ1-2; v_gene: TRBV5-1; CDR3aa: CASSLGALSGYTF; CDR3nt: TGCGCCAGCAGCTTGGGGGCTCTGAGTGGCTACACCTTC
d_gene: .; abundance: once; j_gene: TRBJ1-1; v_gene: TRBV28; CDR3aa: CASSRQINTEAFF; CDR3nt: TGTGCCAGCAGCCGACAGATAAACACTGAAGCTTTCTTT
d_gene: TRBD1; abundance: .; j_gene: TRBJ1-1; v_gene: TRBV5-4; CDR3aa: CASSGRQGNTEAFF; CDR3nt: TGTGCCAGCAGCGGCAGACAGGGGAACACTGAAGCTTTCTTT
d_gene: TRBD1; abundance: .; j_gene: TRBJ1-2; v_gene: TRBV11-2; CDR3aa: CASSKPGQGASGYTF; CDR3nt: TGTGCCAGCAGCAAGCCGGGACAGGGGGCTAGTGGCTACACCTTC